The subject of this entry is one TCR beta chain. The antigen is unknown. The data belong to a study of blood T cells in healthy people across ages. The study's findings and limits: What prevented conclusive comparison of naive and antigen-experienced cells was that PBMCs were unsorted.

Sample donors were healthy Caucasian individuals that came from Russia, aged 6 to 90. The V end was cut by 3 bases, the J end by 7 bases, with 6 bases between. CDR3 size: 11 residues. Germline CDR1 reads DFQATT; CDR2 reads SNEGSKA (reference sequence). Together with a sample-barcoded 5' primer, a J-beta primer mix was included in a second PCR lasting about 7 to 12 cycles. Per sample, CDR3-containing paired-end reads numbered at least 3 million. One entry per CDR3 protein, called by TCRdb with MiXCR from the 5' RACE reads. The profile shows 1.5 million to 2 million distinct CDR3 sequences, about 28% of them singletons.

The chain combines TRBV20-1 with TRBJ1-4, with D unresolved. The specimen sequenced was blood. This clonotype was obtained from a woman aged 25 to 45 in good health. As DNA, the CDR3 is TGCAGTGCTAGCGTATCTGAAAAACTGTTTTTT. Translating gives CSASVSEKLFF.